What follows is one T cell receptor (beta chain) and its context. In germline, CDR1 is MNHGY, CDR2 SAAAGT. CDR3 size: 14 residues. V shed 2 bases and J shed 1 base, with 7 bases lying between them. The sample originates from a study of preoperative IRX-2 immunotherapy in early breast cancer. Using immunoSEQ multiplex PCR, the repertoire was profiled, and TCRdb retains in-frame clones only, with some absent. The sample carries about 98,000 clones, approximately 90% recorded once. This sample's treatment: preoperative locoregional IRX-2 cytokine immunotherapy. Samples came from a phase Ib trial of preoperative locoregional IRX-2 cytokine immunotherapy.

The receptor was derived from a human donor with breast cancer. Sequenced material: tumor tissue, taken after IRX-2 immunotherapy. The chain employs TRBV6-8 and TRBJ2-3; D may be TRBD2 (5 bases). The DNA of the CDR3 is TGTGCCAGCAGTTACGGACTGCGCACAGATACGCAGTATTTT. Its translation is CASSYGLRTDTQYF.